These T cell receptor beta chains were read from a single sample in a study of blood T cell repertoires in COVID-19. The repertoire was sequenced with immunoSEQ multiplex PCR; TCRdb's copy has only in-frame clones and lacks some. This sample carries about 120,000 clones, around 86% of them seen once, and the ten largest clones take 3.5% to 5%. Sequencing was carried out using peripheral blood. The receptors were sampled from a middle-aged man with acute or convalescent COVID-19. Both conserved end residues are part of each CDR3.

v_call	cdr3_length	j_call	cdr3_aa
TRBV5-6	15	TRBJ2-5	CASSLGQEDWETQYF
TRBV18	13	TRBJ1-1	CATRGQPNTEAFF
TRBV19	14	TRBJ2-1	CASRDRDRYNEQFF
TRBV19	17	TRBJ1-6	CASSMGGSSSYNSPLHF
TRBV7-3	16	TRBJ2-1	CASSLLATSGNNEQFF
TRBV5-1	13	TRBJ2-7	CASGTGVSYEQYF
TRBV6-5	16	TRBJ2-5	CASSFGTSGARETQYF
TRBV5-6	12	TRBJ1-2	CASSSRTGDYTF
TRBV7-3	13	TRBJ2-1	CASTYGGAYEQFF
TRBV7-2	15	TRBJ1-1	CASSLASAGYTEAFF
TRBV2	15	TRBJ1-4	CASRRDRGANEKLFF
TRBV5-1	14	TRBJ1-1	CASSLGTGDTEAFF
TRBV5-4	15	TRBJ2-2	CASSLGGANTGELFF
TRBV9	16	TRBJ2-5	CASSPYTGTLQETQYF
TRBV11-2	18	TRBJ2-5	CASSLGGPGLAFQETQYF
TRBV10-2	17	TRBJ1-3	CASSDSAVGLSGNTIYF
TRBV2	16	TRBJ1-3	CASSVTGVVSGNTIYF
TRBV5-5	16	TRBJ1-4	CASSLIQGGTNEKLFF
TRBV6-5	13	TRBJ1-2	CASRRGEPYGYTF
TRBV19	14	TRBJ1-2	CASSSDGANYGYTF
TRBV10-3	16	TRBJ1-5	CAISESPGQGHQPQHF
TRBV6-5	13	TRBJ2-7	CASKLAGAGEQYF
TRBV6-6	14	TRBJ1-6	CASSYRGKDSPLHF
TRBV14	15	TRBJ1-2	CASSHPDRGIYGYTF
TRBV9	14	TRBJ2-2	CASSARQGNGELFF
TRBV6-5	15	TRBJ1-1	CASSYSSTGGTEAFF
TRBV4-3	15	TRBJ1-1	CASSQMVGVRTEAFF
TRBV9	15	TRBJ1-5	CASSVTDRIGQPQHF
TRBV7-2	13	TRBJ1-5	CASSPPGAQPQHF